Shown below are 15 T cell receptor beta chains from a single sample sequenced in a study of blood T cell repertoires in COVID-19 (dated by TCRdb to the early 2020s). Library creation used the immunoSEQ multiplex PCR assay. TCRdb re-hosts the immuneACCESS table, in-frame sequences only. Its copies lack some clones; in the studies checked, an unresolved V gene accounts for under half of them, and the cause for the rest is not known. The sample includes over 75,000 clones, with almost 85% observed a single time. The top ten hold 0.95% to 1.5% of the sample. Sequencing was performed on peripheral blood. These receptors all come from a woman older than 75 with acute or convalescent COVID-19.

This chain links TRBV3-1 (or the pseudogene TRBV3-2) with TRBJ2-3; perhaps TRBD2 as D (6 bases). The CDR3 length is 15 residues. Trimming left V 0 bases short and J 5 bases short, with 12 bases between. Germline CDR1 LGHDT, CDR2 YNNKEL (reference sequence). The CDR3 is CASSQEGRGGDTQYF. Written as DNA, the CDR3 is TGTGCCAGCAGCCAAGAGGGACGGGGAGGAGATACGCAGTATTTT.

This clone was recorded a few times. V and J are TRBV5-1 and TRBJ2-7; D call uncertain. The V gene's germline CDR1 is SGHRS and CDR2 YFSETQ. There are 11 residues in the CDR3. Deletions cut 0 bases from V and 7 bases from J, with 5 bases between. In DNA form, the CDR3 reads TGCGCCAGCAGCTTGGGAGCGGAGCAGTACTTC. Its protein is CASSLGAEQYF. Based on the CDR3 plus reference TRBV5-1 and TRBJ2-7, the full variable domain is KAGVTQTPRYLIKTRGQQVTLSCSPISGHRSVSWYQQTPGQGLQFLFEYFSETQRNKGNFPGRFSGRQFSNSRSEMNVSTLELGDSALYLCASSLGAEQYFGPGTRLTVT.

The V call is TRBV3-1 (or the pseudogene TRBV3-2), the J call TRBJ2-5; no definite D call. V was trimmed by 5 bases and J by 5 bases, leaving 6 bases between them. The CDR3 is 11 amino acids. The germline CDR1 and CDR2 sequences are LGHDT and YNNKEL (reference sequence). CDR3 sequence: CASSSGETQYF. In DNA form, the CDR3 reads TGTGCCAGCAGCTCCGGGGAGACCCAGTACTTC.

The V and J genes are TRBV28 and TRBJ2-7, with TRBD2 matching over 9 bases. V lost 2 bases to trimming and J lost 4 bases; unmatched junction nucleotides: 3. Looked up from germline, CDR1 is MDHEN and CDR2 is SYDVKM. The CDR3 is 14 amino acids. CDR3 sequence: CASSLAGGGYEQYF. Written as DNA, the CDR3 is TGTGCCAGCAGTTTAGCGGGAGGGGGATACGAGCAGTACTTC.

The V call is TRBV24-1, the J call TRBJ2-7; 8 nucleotides match TRBD1. The CDR3 contains 16 residues. After removal of 4 bases from V and 2 bases from J, the junction contained 9 bases not matched to a gene. Germline V CDR1 and CDR2: KGHDR, SFDVKD. The CDR3 sequence is CATSDPVGQGPYEQYF. The CDR3 coding sequence is TGTGCCACCAGTGACCCCGTTGGACAGGGTCCCTACGAGCAGTACTTC.

This chain uses TRBV19 with TRBJ1-4, with 8 nucleotides matching TRBD1. Trimming at V came to 5 bases and at J to 8 bases, leaving 7 bases not matched to a gene. CDR1 is LNHDA, CDR2 SQIVND, per germline (reference sequence). The CDR3 has 14 amino acids. The CDR3 is CASSPDRGREKLFF. The CDR3 DNA sequence: TGTGCCAGTAGTCCCGACAGGGGACGGGAAAAACTGTTTTTT.

The chain combines TRBV6-5 with TRBJ2-7; D is perhaps TRBD1 (7 bases). The CDR3 loop spans 13 amino acids. Trimming shortened V by 4 bases and J by 2 bases, and 9 bases separated the two germline ends. In germline, CDR1 is MNHEY, CDR2 SVGAGI. CDR3 protein: CASSSGGPYEQYF. The CDR3 DNA follows: TGTGCCAGCAGTTCAGGGGGGCCCTACGAGCAGTACTTC.

CDR3 bases: TGTGCCAGCAGCGTAGGGACAAGTACTGAAGCTTTCTTT. Its translation: CASSVGTSTEAFF. This rearrangement joins TRBV9 to TRBJ1-1; D is perhaps TRBD1 (5 bases). V dropped 0 bases and J dropped 5 bases, with 8 bases sitting between them. The CDR3 consists of 13 residues. Germline CDR1 reads SGDLS; CDR2 reads YYNGEE.

The V and J genes are TRBV9 and TRBJ1-2; weak D call: TRBD1 (5 bases). The CDR3 loop spans 13 amino acids. Germline values: CDR1 SGDLS, CDR2 YYNGEE. Between the trimmed V and J ends, which lost 3 bases and 2 bases, there was a span of 8 bases. CDR3 nucleotide sequence: TGTGCCAGCAGCGCTGGGGGGAACTATGGCTACACCTTC. It encodes CASSAGGNYGYTF.

V is TRBV9 and J is TRBJ1-1; D call uncertain. Deletions cut 3 bases from V and 1 base from J, with 7 bases between. There are 13 residues in the CDR3. Per germline, CDR1 SGDLS and CDR2 YYNGEE. CDR3 region: CASSARGNTEAFF. As DNA, the CDR3 is TGTGCCAGCAGCGCCCGGGGGAACACTGAAGCTTTCTTT. Drawing the rest from reference TRBV9 and TRBJ1-1, the complete variable domain is DSGVTQTPKHLITATGQRVTLRCSPRSGDLSVYWYQQSLDQGLQFLIQYYNGEERAKGNILERFSAQQFPDLHSELNLSSLELGDSALYFCASSARGNTEAFFGQGTRLTVV.

The chain combines TRBV2 with TRBJ2-1; 11 positions match TRBD2. This CDR3 region has 15 residues. Germline CDR1 is SNHLY and CDR2 is FYNNEI. The V segment lost 1 base and the J segment 12 bases; nucleotides outside the gene matches: 8. CDR3 nucleotide sequence: TGTGCCAGCAGTGAAGGCCCCCTAGCGGGAGGAACGCAGTTCTTC. Amino acids: CASSEGPLAGGTQFF.

This sequence joins TRBV6-5 and TRBJ1-4; TRBD1 might be the D (6 bases). Germline V gene sequence: CDR1 MNHEY, CDR2 SVGAGI. CDR3 length equals 14 residues. Trimming took off 5 bases at V and 7 bases at J, with 14 bases between the two ends. The CDR3 region has the DNA TGTGCCAGCAGTCAACCGGGGGGCGGTGAAAAACTGTTTTTT. Residues: CASSQPGGGEKLFF.

CDR3 coding DNA: TGTGCCAGCTCGGACAGGCTACGCAATCAGCCCCAGCATTTT. This sequence encodes CASSDRLRNQPQHF. The chain carries TRBV2 and TRBJ1-5; 7 bases map to TRBD1. V shed 8 bases and J 2 bases; nucleotides not matched to a gene: 6. Germline V lookup: CDR1 SNHLY, CDR2 FYNNEI. The CDR3 runs to 14 residues.

The chain recombines TRBV29-1 with TRBJ2-7, with TRBD2 as a possible D gene (6 bases). V dropped 0 bases and J dropped 7 bases, with 13 bases sitting between them. The CDR3 contains 13 residues. Germline CDR1 is SQVTM and CDR2 is ANQGSEA. As DNA, the CDR3 is TGCAGCGTTGAAGAAGGAGGTGGGAGGGAGCAGTACTTC. Translated, it gives CSVEEGGGREQYF.

The V gene is TRBV2, the J gene TRBJ1-4; TRBD1 is a possible D gene (5 bases). The CDR3 covers 13 residues. Germline V gene data show CDR1 as SNHLY and CDR2 as FYNNEI. The V gene lost 9 bases and the J gene lost 8 bases, with 16 bases spanning the gap. DNA of the CDR3: TGTGCCAGTCGGGACTCCGCGGACGAAAAACTGTTTTTT. It yields the protein CASRDSADEKLFF.